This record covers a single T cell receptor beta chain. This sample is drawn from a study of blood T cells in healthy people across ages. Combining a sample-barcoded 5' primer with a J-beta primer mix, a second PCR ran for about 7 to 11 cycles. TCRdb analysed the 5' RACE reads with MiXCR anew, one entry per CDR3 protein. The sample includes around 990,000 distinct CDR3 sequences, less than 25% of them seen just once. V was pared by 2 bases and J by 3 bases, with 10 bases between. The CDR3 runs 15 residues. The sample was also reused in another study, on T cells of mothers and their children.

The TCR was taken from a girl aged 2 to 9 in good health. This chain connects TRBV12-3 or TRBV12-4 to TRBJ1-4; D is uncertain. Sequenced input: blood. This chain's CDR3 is CASSLTAGPNEKLFF. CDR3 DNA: TGTGCCAGCAGTTTAACCGCCGGCCCTAATGAAAAACTGTTTTTT.